This T cell receptor beta chain was documented in a study of CD8+CD57+ T cells in acquired aplastic anemia. Study-wide context: Mean yield of DNA from sorted CD4+ and CD8+ cells was 2.5 to 4 ug.

This CDR3 region has 16 residues. Trimming removed 5 bases from V and 3 bases from J; junction bases left unmatched: 13. Germline CDR1 reads SGHTA; CDR2 reads FQGTGA. Worth noting for this clonotype: Its matching antigen is unknown.

Genomic DNA acted as the template from which TCR beta VDJ combination and CDR3 sequence profiling were carried out. TCRdb ran MiXCR on the reads and lists one entry per CDR3 protein. The data contain roughly 160,000 distinct CDR3 sequences, 60% to 80% of them singletons. Flow cytometry had shown expanded CD8+CD57+ cells in the patients chosen for sequencing. Every patient presented with severe acquired aplastic anemia. Patients had not yet gotten any therapy when their blood was taken for sampling. Notes on the study in general: Shared by patients and controls, 25 to 30 CD8+ CDR3s were abundant in patients.

The receptor comes from a human donor with aplastic anemia. The chain uses TRBV7-3 and TRBJ2-7, with 7 nucleotides matching TRBD1. The sample was sorted CD4+, CD8+, or CD8+CD57+ T cells (not recorded which) from PBMCs. The CDR3 DNA reads as TGTGCCAGCAGCCTCAACCTAGGGACAGTCCTCTACGAGCAGTACTTC. Amino acid sequence: CASSLNLGTVLYEQYF.